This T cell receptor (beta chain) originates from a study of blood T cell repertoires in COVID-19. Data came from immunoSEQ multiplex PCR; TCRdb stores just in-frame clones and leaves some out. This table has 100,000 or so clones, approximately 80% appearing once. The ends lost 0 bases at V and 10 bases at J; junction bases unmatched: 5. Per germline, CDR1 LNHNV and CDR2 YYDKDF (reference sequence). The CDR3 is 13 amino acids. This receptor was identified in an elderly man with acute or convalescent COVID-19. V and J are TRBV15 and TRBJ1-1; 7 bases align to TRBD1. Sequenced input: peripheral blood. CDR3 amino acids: CATSRDPTGLAFF. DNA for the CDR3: TGTGCCACCAGCAGAGATCCGACAGGGTTAGCTTTCTTT.